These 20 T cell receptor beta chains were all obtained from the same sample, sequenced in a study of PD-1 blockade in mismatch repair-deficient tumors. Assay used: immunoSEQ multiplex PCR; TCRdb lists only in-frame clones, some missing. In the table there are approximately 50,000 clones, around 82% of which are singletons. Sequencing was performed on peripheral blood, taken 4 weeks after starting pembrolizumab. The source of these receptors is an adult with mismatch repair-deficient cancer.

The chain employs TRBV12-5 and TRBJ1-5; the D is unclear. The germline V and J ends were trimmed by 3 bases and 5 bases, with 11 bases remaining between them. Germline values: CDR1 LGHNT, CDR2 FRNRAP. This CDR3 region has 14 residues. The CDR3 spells CASGFPSVDQPQHF. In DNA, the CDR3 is TGTGCTAGTGGTTTTCCCTCAGTGGATCAGCCCCAGCATTTT.

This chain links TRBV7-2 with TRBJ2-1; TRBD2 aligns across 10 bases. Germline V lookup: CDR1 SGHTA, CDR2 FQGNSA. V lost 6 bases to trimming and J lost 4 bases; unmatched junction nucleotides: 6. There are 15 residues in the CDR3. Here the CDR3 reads CASRSGTSVYNEQFF. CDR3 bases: TGTGCCAGCAGATCCGGGACTAGCGTTTACAATGAGCAGTTCTTC.

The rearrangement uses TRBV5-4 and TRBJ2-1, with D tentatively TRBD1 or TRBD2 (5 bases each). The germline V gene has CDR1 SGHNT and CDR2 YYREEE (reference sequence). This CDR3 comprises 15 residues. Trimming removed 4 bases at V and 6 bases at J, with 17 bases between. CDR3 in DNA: TGTGCCAGCAGCCCACGGGACGGGCCGGTCAATGAGCAGTTCTTC. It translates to CASSPRDGPVNEQFF.

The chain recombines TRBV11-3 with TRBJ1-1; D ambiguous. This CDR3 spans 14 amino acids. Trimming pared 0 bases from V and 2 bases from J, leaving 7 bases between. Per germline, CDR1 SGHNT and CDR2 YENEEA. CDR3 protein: CASSLDSDNTEAFF. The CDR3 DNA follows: TGTGCCAGCAGCTTAGATTCGGACAACACTGAAGCTTTCTTT.

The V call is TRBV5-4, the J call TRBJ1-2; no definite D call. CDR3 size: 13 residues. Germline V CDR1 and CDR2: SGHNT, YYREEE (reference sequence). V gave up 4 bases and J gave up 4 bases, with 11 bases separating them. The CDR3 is CASSQPTVYGYTF. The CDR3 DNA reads TGTGCCAGCAGCCAGCCAACCGTCTATGGCTACACCTTC.

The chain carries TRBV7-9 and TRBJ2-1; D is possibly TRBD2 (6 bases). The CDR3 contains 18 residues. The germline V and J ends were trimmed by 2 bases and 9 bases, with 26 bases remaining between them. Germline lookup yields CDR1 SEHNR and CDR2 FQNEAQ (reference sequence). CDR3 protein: CASSLPQSLSGPGVEQFF. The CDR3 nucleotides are TGTGCCAGCAGCTTACCTCAATCTCTTAGCGGACCGGGAGTTGAGCAGTTCTTC.

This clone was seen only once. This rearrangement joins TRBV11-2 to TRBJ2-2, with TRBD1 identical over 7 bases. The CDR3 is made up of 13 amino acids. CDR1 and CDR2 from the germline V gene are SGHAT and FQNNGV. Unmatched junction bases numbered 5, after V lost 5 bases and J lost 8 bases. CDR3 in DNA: TGTGCCAGCAGCGTCGAGGGGGCGGGGGAGCTGTTTTTT. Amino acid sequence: CASSVEGAGELFF.

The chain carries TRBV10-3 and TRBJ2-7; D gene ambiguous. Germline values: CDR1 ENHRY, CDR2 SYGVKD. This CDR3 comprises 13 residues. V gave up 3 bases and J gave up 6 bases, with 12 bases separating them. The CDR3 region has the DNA TGTGCCATCAGTGAAAGGGATATCGGCGAGCAGTACTTC. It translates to CAISERDIGEQYF.

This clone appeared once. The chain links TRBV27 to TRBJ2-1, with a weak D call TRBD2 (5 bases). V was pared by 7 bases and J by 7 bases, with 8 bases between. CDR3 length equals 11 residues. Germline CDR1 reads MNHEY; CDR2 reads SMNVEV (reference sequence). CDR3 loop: CASTGVNEQFF. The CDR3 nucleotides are TGTGCCAGCACCGGGGTTAATGAGCAGTTCTTC.

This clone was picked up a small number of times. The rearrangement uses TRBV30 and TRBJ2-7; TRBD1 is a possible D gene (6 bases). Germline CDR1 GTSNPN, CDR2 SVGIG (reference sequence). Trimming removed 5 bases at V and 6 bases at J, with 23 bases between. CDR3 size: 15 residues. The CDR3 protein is CAWSPGAGGLPEQYF. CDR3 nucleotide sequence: TGTGCCTGGTCCCCAGGGGCAGGTGGGCTTCCCGAGCAGTACTTC.

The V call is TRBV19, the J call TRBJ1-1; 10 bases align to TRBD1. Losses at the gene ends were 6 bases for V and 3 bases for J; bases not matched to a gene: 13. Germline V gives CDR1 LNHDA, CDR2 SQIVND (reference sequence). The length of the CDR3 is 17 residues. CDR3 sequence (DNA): TGTGCCAGTAGCAGTAGGGACAGGGGCAGACGGGACACTGAAGCTTTCTTT. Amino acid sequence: CASSSRDRGRRDTEAFF.

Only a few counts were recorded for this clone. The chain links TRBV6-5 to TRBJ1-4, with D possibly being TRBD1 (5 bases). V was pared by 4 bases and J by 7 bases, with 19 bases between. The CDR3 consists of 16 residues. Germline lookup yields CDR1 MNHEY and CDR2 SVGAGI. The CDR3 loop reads CASSSPAGGLGEKLFF. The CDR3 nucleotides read TGTGCCAGCAGTTCCCCGGCGGGGGGGTTGGGTGAAAAACTGTTTTTT.

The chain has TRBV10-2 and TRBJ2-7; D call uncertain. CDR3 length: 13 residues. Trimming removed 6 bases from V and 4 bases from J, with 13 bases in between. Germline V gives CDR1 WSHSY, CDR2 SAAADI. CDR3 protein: CASSRPPGYEQYF. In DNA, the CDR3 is TGCGCCAGCAGCAGACCCCCTGGGTACGAGCAGTACTTC.

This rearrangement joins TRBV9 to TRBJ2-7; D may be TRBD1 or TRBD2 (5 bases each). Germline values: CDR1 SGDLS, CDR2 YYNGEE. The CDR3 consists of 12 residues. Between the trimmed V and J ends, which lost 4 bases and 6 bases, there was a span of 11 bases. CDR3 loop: CASSLEGFEQYF. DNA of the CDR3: TGTGCCAGCAGCCTCGAGGGGTTCGAGCAGTACTTC.

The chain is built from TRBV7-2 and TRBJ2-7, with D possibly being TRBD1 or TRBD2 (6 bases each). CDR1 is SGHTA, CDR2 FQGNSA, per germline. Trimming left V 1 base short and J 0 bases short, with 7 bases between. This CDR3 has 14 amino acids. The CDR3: CASSLGGASYEQYF. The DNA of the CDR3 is TGTGCCAGCAGCTTAGGGGGGGCCTCCTACGAGCAGTACTTC.

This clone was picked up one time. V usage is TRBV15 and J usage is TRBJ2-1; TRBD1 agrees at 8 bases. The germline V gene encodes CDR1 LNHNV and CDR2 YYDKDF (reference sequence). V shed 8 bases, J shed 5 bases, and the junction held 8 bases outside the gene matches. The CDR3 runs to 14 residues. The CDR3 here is CATEDRAMDNEQFF. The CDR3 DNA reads TGTGCCACCGAGGACAGGGCTATGGACAATGAGCAGTTCTTC.

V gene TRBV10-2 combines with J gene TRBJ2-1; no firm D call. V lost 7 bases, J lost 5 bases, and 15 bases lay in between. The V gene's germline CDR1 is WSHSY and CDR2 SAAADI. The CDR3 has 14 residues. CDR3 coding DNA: TGCGCCAGCACGCAGAGCGAGTTAAACAATGAGCAGTTCTTC. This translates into CASTQSELNNEQFF.

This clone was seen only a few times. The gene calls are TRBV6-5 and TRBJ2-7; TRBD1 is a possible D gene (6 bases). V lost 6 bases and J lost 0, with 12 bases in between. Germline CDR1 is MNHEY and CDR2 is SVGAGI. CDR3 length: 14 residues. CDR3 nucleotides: TGTGCCAGCAGGAGACAGGATATCTCCTACGAGCAGTACTTC. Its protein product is CASRRQDISYEQYF.

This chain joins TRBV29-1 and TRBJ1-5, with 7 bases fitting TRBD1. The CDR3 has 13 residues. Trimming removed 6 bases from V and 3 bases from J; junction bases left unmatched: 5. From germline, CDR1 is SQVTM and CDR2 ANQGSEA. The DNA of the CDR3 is TGCAGCGTAGCGACAGGGAACAATCAGCCCCAGCATTTT. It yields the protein CSVATGNNQPQHF.

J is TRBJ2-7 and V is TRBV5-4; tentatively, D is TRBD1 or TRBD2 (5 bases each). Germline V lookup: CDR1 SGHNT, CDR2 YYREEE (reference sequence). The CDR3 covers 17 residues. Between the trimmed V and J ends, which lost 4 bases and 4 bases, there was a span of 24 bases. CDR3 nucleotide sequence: TGTGCCAGCAGCGGAGGTGGAGGTGGGGGTAAGAGGTACGAGCAGTACTTC. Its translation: CASSGGGGGGKRYEQYF.